The 20 T cell receptor beta chains presented below share a single source sample, sequenced in a study of human T cells and chemical hapten exposure. Time point of the sample: pre-sensitization, week 0. Treatment specified: therapeutic diphenylcyclopropenone sensitization with weekly scalp DPC. TCRdb reprocessed the RACE reads with MiXCR, giving one entry per CDR3 protein. The sample yields about 80,000 distinct CDR3 sequences, approximately 15% seen once. The sample consisted of whole blood, taken in connection with sensitization to the hapten diphenylcyclopropenone (DPC). The receptor source for this set is a woman aged 45-65 years with alopecia areata. Some clones in this sample may be carry-over from other donors' samples.

The chain joins TRBV7-6 to TRBJ2-1; 8 bases map to TRBD2. Looked up from germline, CDR1 is SGHVS and CDR2 is FNYEAQ. This CDR3 is built from 16 residues. With 5 bases clipped from V and 8 bases from J, the junction kept 14 bases outside the gene matches. The CDR3 bases are TGTGCCAGCAGCGATCAAGCAGCGGGAGTAGGCGATGAGCAGTTCTTC. Protein: CASSDQAAGVGDEQFF.

This chain connects TRBV30 to TRBJ1-2; no reliable D call. Per germline, CDR1 GTSNPN and CDR2 SVGIG (reference sequence). This CDR3 region has 11 residues. Trimming left V 0 bases short and J 7 bases short, with 6 bases between. The CDR3 DNA follows: TGTGCCTGGAGTGTTAACAGTGGCTACACCTTC. Its protein product is CAWSVNSGYTF.

This clonotype was seen a handful of times. CDR3 region: CASTGTVNTEAFF. CDR3 DNA sequence: TGTGCCAGTACCGGAACAGTGAACACTGAAGCTTTCTTT. The gene calls are TRBV19 and TRBJ1-1; D call uncertain. This CDR3 region has 13 residues. Germline V CDR1 and CDR2: LNHDA, SQIVND (reference sequence). Trimming cost V 7 bases and J 0 bases, with 9 bases left between them.

CDR3 amino acids: CASSLGAGSDTQYF. CDR3 bases: TGTGCCAGCAGCTTAGGGGCGGGAAGCGATACGCAGTATTTT. The chain combines TRBV7-2 with TRBJ2-3, with TRBD2 as a possible D gene (6 bases). The CDR3 has 14 amino acids. From germline, CDR1 is SGHTA and CDR2 FQGNSA. V shed 1 base and J shed 6 bases, with 11 bases lying between them.

This clonotype came up a few times. V usage is TRBV7-9 and J usage is TRBJ2-7; TRBD1 agrees at 8 bases. The junction had 27 bases not matched to a gene; V was cut back by 6 bases and J by 5 bases. Germline CDR1 is SEHNR and CDR2 is FQNEAQ (reference sequence). CDR3 length: 20 residues. CDR3: CASSQGPSLGTGVGTNEQYF. For the CDR3, the DNA is TGTGCCAGCAGTCAAGGGCCTTCCCTCGGGACAGGAGTTGGTACGAACGAGCAGTACTTC. The whole variable domain, remainder taken from reference TRBV7-9 and TRBJ2-7, is DTGVSQNPRHKITKRGQNVTFRCDPISEHNRLYWYRQTLGQGPEFLTYFQNEAQLEKSRLLSDRFSAERPKGSFSTLEIQRTEQGDSAMYLCASSQGPSLGTGVGTNEQYFGPGTRLTVT.

This clonotype has a count of ten or more. This chain uses TRBV7-2 with TRBJ2-7; no firm D call. V was trimmed by 5 bases and J by 4 bases, leaving 9 bases between them. The germline CDR1 and CDR2 sequences are SGHTA and FQGNSA. The CDR3 has 12 amino acids. CDR3 DNA sequence: TGTGCCAGCAGCCCTACAAGTTACGAGCAGTACTTC. Residues: CASSPTSYEQYF.

This clonotype was seen ten or more times. This chain uses TRBV7-8 with TRBJ1-3; 9 bases agree with TRBD1. J gave up 3 bases and V 5 bases, and 14 bases lay outside the gene matches. This CDR3 has 18 residues. Germline CDR1 SGHVS, CDR2 FQNEAQ. The DNA of the CDR3 is TGTGCCAGCAGCCGTAACCGACAGGGGGTAACTGGTGGAAACACCATATATTTT. Protein: CASSRNRQGVTGGNTIYF.

This clonotype was picked up a small number of times. V gene TRBV30 combines with J gene TRBJ2-3, with D unresolved. The CDR3 length is 12 residues. Deletions cut 2 bases from V and 4 bases from J, with 7 bases between. Looked up from germline, CDR1 is GTSNPN and CDR2 is SVGIG (reference sequence). CDR3 amino acids: CAWSRIADTQYF. The CDR3 DNA is TGTGCCTGGAGTAGAATAGCAGATACGCAGTATTTT.

This clonotype came up many times. It is likely a read error, because the conserved phenylalanine at the end of the CDR3 is missing. The chain joins TRBV12-3 or TRBV12-4 to TRBJ2-1; a weak D match, TRBD2 (5 bases). V was clipped by 7 bases and J by 0 bases, with 13 bases between them. This CDR3 spans 15 amino acids. The CDR3 is CASNPGNPSYNEQFL. Here the CDR3 DNA reads TGTGCCAGCAATCCGGGAAACCCCTCCTACAATGAGCAGTTCCTC.

The chain has TRBV12-3 or TRBV12-4 and TRBJ2-7; D is possibly TRBD1 (6 bases). This CDR3 has 14 amino acids. Trimming took off 7 bases at V and 2 bases at J, with 15 bases between the two ends. DNA for the CDR3: TGTGCCAGCACTATTTTGGACAGACCCTACGAGCAGTACTTC. This sequence encodes CASTILDRPYEQYF.

This clonotype was observed a handful of times. This chain uses TRBV7-2 with TRBJ2-1; 11 bases align to TRBD2. Germline CDR1 is SGHTA and CDR2 is FQGNSA. V lost 8 bases and J lost 4; bases outside the gene matches: 1. This CDR3 has 13 residues. CDR3 sequence: CASGTSGYNEQFF. For the CDR3, the DNA is TGTGCCAGCGGGACTAGCGGATACAATGAGCAGTTCTTC.

This clonotype came up a few times. V and J are TRBV2 and TRBJ1-4, with TRBD1 matching over 9 bases. The length of the CDR3 is 16 residues. CDR1 and CDR2 (germline): SNHLY, FYNNEI. Germline trimming cut 4 bases from V and 2 bases from J; bases unmatched to any gene: 5. DNA of the CDR3: TGTGCCAGCAGTGTACCTGGACAGGGGACTAATGAAAAACTGTTTTTT. As protein: CASSVPGQGTNEKLFF.

This clonotype has ten or more counts. CDR3 in DNA: TGTGCCAGCAGCTCAAGGACAGGGGGAGGCAATGAGCAGTTCTTC. Its protein is CASSSRTGGGNEQFF. The chain links TRBV7-8 to TRBJ2-1, with TRBD1 identical over 10 bases. The CDR3 contains 15 residues. The trim removed 4 bases at V and 6 bases at J, leaving 6 bases unmatched. Looked up from germline, CDR1 is SGHVS and CDR2 is FQNEAQ.

The chain is built from TRBV20-1 and TRBJ2-7; 8 nucleotides match TRBD1. With V trimmed by 6 bases and J by 6 bases, 7 bases remained unmatched. CDR1 and CDR2 from the germline V gene are DFQATT and SNEGSKA (reference sequence). The CDR3 contains 12 residues. CDR3 loop: CSAAGQGFEQYF. CDR3 nucleotides: TGCAGTGCCGCCGGACAGGGTTTCGAGCAGTACTTC.

This clonotype was seen ten or more times. V is TRBV5-5 and J is TRBJ2-1; D unresolved. The CDR3 totals 15 residues. Per germline, CDR1 SGHKS and CDR2 YYEKEE (reference sequence). V gave up 0 bases and J gave up 12 bases, with 19 bases separating them. The CDR3 here is CASSLGLTADVGQFF. DNA for the CDR3: TGTGCCAGCAGCTTGGGACTCACCGCCGATGTAGGGCAGTTCTTC.

The chain combines TRBV20-1 with TRBJ1-3, with 7 bases matching TRBD1. Trimming removed 6 bases from V and 4 bases from J; junction bases left unmatched: 9. The CDR3 is 14 residues long. Germline V gene data show CDR1 as DFQATT and CDR2 as SNEGSKA (reference sequence). DNA for the CDR3: TGCAGTGCAACGGACAGGTCGGCGGGAAACACCATATATTTT. It is translated as CSATDRSAGNTIYF.

This clonotype was seen a few times. The rearrangement joins TRBV7-8 to TRBJ2-7; 9 positions agree with TRBD1. CDR1 and CDR2 (germline): SGHVS, FQNEAQ. V trimming: 5 bases; J trimming: 2 bases; junction bases outside the gene matches: 4. The CDR3 is made up of 14 amino acids. DNA of the CDR3: TGTGCCAGCAGCGCGGGACAGGGTGCCTACGAGCAGTACTTC. This sequence encodes CASSAGQGAYEQYF.

This clonotype was seen a handful of times. The chain uses TRBV20-1 and TRBJ2-4, with TRBD2 as a possible D gene (5 bases). Per the germline V gene, CDR1 is DFQATT and CDR2 is SNEGSKA (reference sequence). The CDR3 loop spans 13 amino acids. V dropped 2 bases and J dropped 2 bases, with 7 bases sitting between them. CDR3 bases: TGCAGTGCTAGACGGACTTCCAAAAACATTCAGTACTTC. It is translated as CSARRTSKNIQYF.

This clonotype was observed a handful of times. The chain is built from TRBV7-2 and TRBJ2-1; TRBD1 matches at 8 bases. The trim removed 4 bases at V and 5 bases at J, leaving 7 bases unmatched. The CDR3 loop spans 15 amino acids. CDR1 is SGHTA, CDR2 FQGNSA, per germline. CDR3 residues: CASSSKTGVNNEQFF. In DNA form, the CDR3 reads TGTGCCAGCAGCTCTAAGACAGGGGTGAACAATGAGCAGTTCTTC.

This chain connects TRBV11-2 to TRBJ2-4; D ambiguous. This CDR3 region has 16 residues. V was trimmed by 0 bases and J by 1 base, leaving 10 bases between them. CDR1 and CDR2 from the germline V gene are SGHAT and FQNNGV. CDR3 DNA sequence: TGTGCCAGCAGCTTAGATCCGAGGACCGCCAAAAACATTCAGTACTTC. Its translation: CASSLDPRTAKNIQYF.